Below, one T cell receptor beta chain is given with its context. The antigen this receptor binds is unknown. No much larger clone exists at a distance of one base, and base qualities are not known. The CDR3 spans 15 residues, from the cysteine through the phenylalanine. Solely the CDR3 DNA is kept, with 45 bases framed from the first base. From V the trimming removes 0 bases and from J it removes 2 bases, while the gene matches leave 4 bases of the junction unaccounted for. Per the germline V gene, SGHRS is the CDR1 and YFSETQ is the CDR2. The immunoSEQ Assay, a bias-controlled multiplex PCR, was used to amplify TCRbeta CDR3 regions from genomic DNA. Turning to the authors' computational methods: The number of nucleated cells in each sample was estimated from the amplification of reference gene primers within the assay. To quantify the absolute abundance of each unique TCRbeta CDR3 rearrangement, sequence reads were collapsed and filtered. For each sample, productive Simpson clonality was calculated as the square root of Simpson's diversity index across productive rearrangements. TCRdb took over this immuneACCESS table, retaining in-frame rearrangements with V and J assigned. Such tables are incomplete; in checked studies, under half of the missing clones stem from an unresolved V gene, and the remainder is unexplained. Clone size and V and J calls were adopted from that table, with D and trimming inferred from the DNA. For this sample there are roughly 170,000 clones; about 87% appear just once. The ten top clones hold 20% to 30% of the sample.

Whole blood was collected in K2EDTA tubes by collaborating institutions according to the institutions' own protocols. For TCRbeta analysis, collaborator samples were shipped as frozen whole blood, as isolated PBMCs, or as DNA extracted from either sample type. The data derive from a study of blood T cell repertoires in COVID-19 (TCRdb year 2020). Describing the broader study: Samples from collaborators originated in the United States, Italy and Spain and spanned both the acute and convalescent phases of COVID-19. The repertoires were released in a freely available public database meant as a resource for research on the immune response to SARS-CoV-2. Where HLA class I and class II types were available, the types were taken from metadata supplied by the sample provider, not from assay-based typing. Samples were obtained from the ongoing ImmuneRACE study (first 160 participants) and from over 1,000 subjects provided by 6 global collaborators. The material from the prospective study consisted of cDNA or gDNA derived from T cells, B-cell-depleted T cells, or PBMCs. The dataset comprised deeply sampled blood TCRbeta repertoires from subjects exposed to, actively infected with, or recovered from COVID-19. Sample metadata almost always included a de-identified subject ID, COVID-19 status, age in years and sex. Paper-wide results and their limitations: Clinical and demographic metadata were provided uncurated, with the amount varying by source and participant.

The chain joins TRBV5-1 to TRBJ2-5; the junction holds 7 bases that match TRBD1. Sequenced material: peripheral blood. The sequence came from a man in his fifties or sixties with acute or convalescent COVID-19. The DNA sequence is given as TGCGCCAGCAGCTTGGGACAGGGACCGCAAGAGACCCAGTACTTC. It encodes CASSLGQGPQETQYF.